This TCR beta chain appears in the sequencing data of a study of cytomegalovirus exposure and HLA in healthy donors. Study at large: It was reported in a later analysis that the 100 to 150 validation repertoires used the same platform as the approximately 650 first-cohort repertoires.

Profiling relied on immunoSEQ multiplex PCR, and the TCRdb table lists in-frame clones only, not all of them. The table lists approximately 120,000 clones, 88% of them singletons. The J segment lost 8 bases and the V segment lost 6 bases, leaving 2 bases of the junction unmatched. Per the germline V gene, CDR1 is MNHEY and CDR2 is SMNVEV (reference sequence). The CDR3 consists of 12 residues. Source material: PBMCs. The origin of this receptor is a woman aged 18-30 years in good health and CMV-seronegative. The rearrangement links TRBV27 to TRBJ1-1; 11 nucleotides agree with TRBD1. CDR3 amino acids: CASSRTGGEAFF. The CDR3, as DNA: TGTGCCAGCAGCAGGACAGGGGGCGAAGCTTTCTTT.